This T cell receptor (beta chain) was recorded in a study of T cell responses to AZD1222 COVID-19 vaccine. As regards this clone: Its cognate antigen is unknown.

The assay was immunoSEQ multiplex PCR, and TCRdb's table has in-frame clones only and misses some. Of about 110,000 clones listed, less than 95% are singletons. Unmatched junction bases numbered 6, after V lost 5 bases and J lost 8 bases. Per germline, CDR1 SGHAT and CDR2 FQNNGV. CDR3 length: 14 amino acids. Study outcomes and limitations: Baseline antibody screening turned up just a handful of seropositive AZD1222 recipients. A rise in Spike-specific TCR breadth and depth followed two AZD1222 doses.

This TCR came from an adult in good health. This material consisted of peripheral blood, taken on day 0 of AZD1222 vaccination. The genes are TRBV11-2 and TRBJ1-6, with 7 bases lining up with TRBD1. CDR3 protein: CASSPGTEDSPLHF. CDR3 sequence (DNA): TGTGCCAGCAGCCCCGGGACAGAAGATTCACCCCTCCACTTT.